What follows are 14 T cell receptor beta chains derived from one specimen sequenced in a study of T cell responses to AZD1222 COVID-19 vaccine. The repertoire was sequenced with immunoSEQ multiplex PCR; TCRdb's copy has only in-frame clones and lacks some. The sample includes fewer than 110,000 clones, 91% of them seen just once. Specimen: peripheral blood, collected on day 0 of AZD1222 vaccination. The source of these receptors is an adult in good health.

The V call is TRBV28, the J call TRBJ2-1; D perhaps matches TRBD2 (5 bases). Germline CDR1 and CDR2: MDHEN and SYDVKM. This CDR3 has 14 amino acids. V lost 3 bases and J lost 5, with 11 bases in between. CDR3 bases: TGTGCCAGCAGTTTGGTACTAGAGGACAATGAGCAGTTCTTC. Encoded protein: CASSLVLEDNEQFF.

The rearrangement uses TRBV11-2 and TRBJ1-4; D call uncertain. The CDR3 is 19 amino acids. Looked up from germline, CDR1 is SGHAT and CDR2 is FQNNGV. V lost 5 bases and J lost 0, with 22 bases in between. The CDR3 DNA follows: TGTGCCAGCAGCCCGACGACCAAGGCCACAGTTGCAACTAATGAAAAACTGTTTTTT. This codes for CASSPTTKATVATNEKLFF.

The chain combines TRBV19 with TRBJ1-6; 11 bases align to TRBD1. Trimming took 6 bases from V and 9 from J; bases not matched to a gene: 4. This CDR3 is 14 amino acids long. In germline, CDR1 is LNHDA, CDR2 SQIVND (reference sequence). CDR3 bases: TGTGCCAGTAGCGGACAGGGGGCAGTTTCACCCCTCCACTTT. Protein sequence: CASSGQGAVSPLHF.

V is TRBV29-1 and J is TRBJ2-1; D possibly corresponds to TRBD1 (5 bases). Germline V CDR1 and CDR2: SQVTM, ANQGSEA. The CDR3 has 14 amino acids. Deletions cut 3 bases from V and 0 bases from J, with 9 bases between. CDR3 in amino acids: CSVDIRGSYNEQFF. In nucleotides, the CDR3 is TGCAGCGTTGATATTAGGGGCTCCTACAATGAGCAGTTCTTC.

The chain employs TRBV20-1 and TRBJ1-4; the match to TRBD1 covers 7 bases. V trimming: 5 bases; J trimming: 7 bases; junction bases outside the gene matches: 1. The germline gives CDR1 DFQATT, CDR2 SNEGSKA (reference sequence). The CDR3 spans 11 residues. Written as DNA, the CDR3 is TGCAGTGCTGGGGACAGTGAAAAACTGTTTTTT. It yields the protein CSAGDSEKLFF.

V usage is TRBV28 and J usage is TRBJ2-1, with 10 bases that match TRBD1. V was pared by 4 bases and J by 0 bases, with 9 bases of the junction left unmatched. Germline assignment: CDR1 MDHEN and CDR2 SYDVKM. CDR3 length: 18 amino acids. Written as DNA, the CDR3 is TGTGCCAGCAGTTCCAACCCGGGGACAGGGGACTCCTACAATGAGCAGTTCTTC. It codes for CASSSNPGTGDSYNEQFF. Complete variable domain (other parts from reference TRBV28 and TRBJ2-1): DVKVTQSSRYLVKRTGEKVFLECVQDMDHENMFWYRQDPGLGLRLIYFSYDVKMKEKGDIPEGYSVSREKKERFSLILESASTNQTSMYLCASSSNPGTGDSYNEQFFGPGTRLTVL.

The chain carries TRBV6-5 and TRBJ1-2, with D uncertain. V lost 4 bases, J lost 3 bases, and 12 bases lay in between. Germline CDR1 reads MNHEY; CDR2 reads SVGAGI. There are 14 residues in the CDR3. The CDR3 DNA follows: TGTGCCAGCAGTTTTACAGTGACTGACTATGGCTACACCTTC. Amino acids: CASSFTVTDYGYTF.

J is TRBJ2-5 and V is TRBV28; no reliable D call. Germline-derived CDR1 and CDR2 are MDHEN and SYDVKM. The germline V and J ends were trimmed by 7 bases and 7 bases, with 19 bases remaining between them. The CDR3 runs to 14 residues. CDR3 bases: TGTGCCAGCATTGGAAACCGTCTGGTGGGGACCCAGTACTTC. Protein sequence: CASIGNRLVGTQYF. Based on the CDR3 plus reference TRBV28 and TRBJ2-5, the full variable domain is DVKVTQSSRYLVKRTGEKVFLECVQDMDHENMFWYRQDPGLGLRLIYFSYDVKMKEKGDIPEGYSVSREKKERFSLILESASTNQTSMYLCASIGNRLVGTQYFGPGTRLLVL.

This chain uses TRBV3-1 (or the pseudogene TRBV3-2) with TRBJ2-5; 12 positions match TRBD2. Germline V gene lookup returns CDR1 LGHDT and CDR2 YNNKEL (reference sequence). The CDR3 sequence is 20 residues long. Unmatched junction bases numbered 21, after V lost 1 base and J lost 9 bases. CDR3 amino acids: CASSQGRRTSGNGEALSQYF. The CDR3 region has the DNA TGTGCCAGCAGCCAAGGGCGGCGGACTAGCGGGAATGGGGAGGCTTTGTCCCAGTACTTC.

CDR3 sequence: CASSVEGMAGNTIYF. Here the CDR3 DNA reads TGTGCCAGCAGCGTAGAAGGGATGGCTGGAAACACCATATATTTT. The chain has TRBV9 and TRBJ1-3, with no clear D. The CDR3 extends over 15 amino acids. Trimming removed 0 bases from V and 2 bases from J, with 9 bases in between. CDR1 is SGDLS, CDR2 YYNGEE, per germline.

V gene TRBV2 combines with J gene TRBJ2-4, with TRBD2 matching 8 bases. The length of the CDR3 is 12 residues. Germline lookup yields CDR1 SNHLY and CDR2 FYNNEI. The V and J ends lost 9 bases and 7 bases, in that order; junction bases with no gene match: 5. The CDR3 here is CASRTSRNIQYF. As DNA, the CDR3 is TGTGCCAGTCGGACTAGCAGGAACATTCAGTACTTC.

The CDR3 DNA follows: TGCGCCAGCAGCTTGGATCCTAGCGGGGGCACAGATACGCAGTATTTT. Translating it yields CASSLDPSGGTDTQYF. This chain joins TRBV5-1 and TRBJ2-3; TRBD2 matches at 9 bases. The J segment lost 1 base and the V segment lost 0 bases, leaving 3 bases of the junction unmatched. Per germline, CDR1 SGHRS and CDR2 YFSETQ. The CDR3 is made up of 16 amino acids.

The chain joins TRBV25-1 to TRBJ1-4; D gene uncertain. Germline V gene data show CDR1 as MGHDK and CDR2 as SYGVNS. The CDR3 is 14 residues long. V dropped 1 base and J dropped 4 bases, with 7 bases sitting between them. As DNA, the CDR3 is TGTGCCAGCAGTGAATCGGTACTTAATGAAAAACTGTTTTTT. Translation gives CASSESVLNEKLFF.

The chain joins TRBV6-6 to TRBJ1-2; 7 positions agree with TRBD1. Germline loops: CDR1 MNHNY, CDR2 SVGAGI (reference sequence). The CDR3 length is 16 residues. The V and J ends lost 4 bases and 4 bases, in that order; junction bases with no gene match: 12. The CDR3 region is CASSSPTGQSTYGYTF. CDR3 DNA: TGTGCCAGCAGTTCCCCAACGGGACAGTCAACCTATGGCTACACCTTC.